This T cell receptor (beta chain) was found in a study of CD8 T cells in ankylosing spondylitis. Using its own MiXCR run on the 5' RACE reads, TCRdb lists one record per CDR3 protein. Here the sample spans about 300,000 distinct CDR3 sequences, roughly 20% being singletons. Trimming cost V 4 bases and J 13 bases, with 17 bases left between them. Germline assignment: CDR1 SGHKS and CDR2 YYEKEE (reference sequence). The CDR3 spans 13 residues. Study observations and caveats: About 8 highly homologous variants made up a TCR beta motif, and this motif appeared characteristic of ankylosing spondylitis blood.

This clonotype was picked up a small number of times. What it binds is unknown. Sequenced material: blood, either unsorted or a sorted T cell fraction (not recorded which). The clonotype originates from a female donor with ankylosing spondylitis or in good health (not recorded which). V is TRBV5-5 and J is TRBJ1-4, with D possibly TRBD1 on 6 matching bases. The CDR3 region is CASSPRQDVGLFF. The CDR3 DNA follows: TGTGCCAGCAGCCCGAGACAGGACGTGGGACTGTTTTTT.